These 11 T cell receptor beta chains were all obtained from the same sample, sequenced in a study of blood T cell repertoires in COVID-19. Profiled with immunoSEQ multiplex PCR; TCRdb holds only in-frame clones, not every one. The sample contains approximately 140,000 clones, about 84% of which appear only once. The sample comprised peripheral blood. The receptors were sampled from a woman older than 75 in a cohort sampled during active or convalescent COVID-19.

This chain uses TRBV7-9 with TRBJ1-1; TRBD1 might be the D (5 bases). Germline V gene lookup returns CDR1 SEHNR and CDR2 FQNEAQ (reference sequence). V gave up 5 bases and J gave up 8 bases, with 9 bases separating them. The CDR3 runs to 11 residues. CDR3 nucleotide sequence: TGTGCCAGCAGCCGACGGACAGAAGCTTTCTTT. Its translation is CASSRRTEAFF. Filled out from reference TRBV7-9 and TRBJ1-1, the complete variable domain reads DTGVSQNPRHKITKRGQNVTFRCDPISEHNRLYWYRQTLGQGPEFLTYFQNEAQLEKSRLLSDRFSAERPKGSFSTLEIQRTEQGDSAMYLCASSRRTEAFFGQGTRLTVV.

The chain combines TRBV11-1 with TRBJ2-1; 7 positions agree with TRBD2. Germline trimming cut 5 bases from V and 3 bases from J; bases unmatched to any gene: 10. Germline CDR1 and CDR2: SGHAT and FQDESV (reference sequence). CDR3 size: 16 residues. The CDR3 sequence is CASSPRASGVYNEQFF. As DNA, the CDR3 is TGTGCCAGCAGCCCCCGCGCTAGCGGTGTCTACAATGAGCAGTTCTTC. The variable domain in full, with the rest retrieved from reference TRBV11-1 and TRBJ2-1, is EAEVAQSPRYKITEKSQAVAFWCDPISGHATLYWYRQILGQGPELLVQFQDESVVDDSQLPKDRFSAERLKGVDSTLKIQPAELGDSAMYLCASSPRASGVYNEQFFGPGTRLTVL.

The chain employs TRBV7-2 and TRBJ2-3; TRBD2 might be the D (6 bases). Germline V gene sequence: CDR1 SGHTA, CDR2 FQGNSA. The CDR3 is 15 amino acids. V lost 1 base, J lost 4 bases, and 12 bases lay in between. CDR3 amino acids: CASSLGSGLSDTQYF. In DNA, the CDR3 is TGTGCCAGCAGCTTAGGGAGCGGGTTGTCAGATACGCAGTATTTT.

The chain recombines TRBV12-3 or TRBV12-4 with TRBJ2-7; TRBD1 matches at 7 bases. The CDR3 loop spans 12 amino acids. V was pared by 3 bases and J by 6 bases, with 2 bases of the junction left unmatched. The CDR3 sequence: CASSFGQAEQYF. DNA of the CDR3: TGTGCCAGCAGTTTCGGACAGGCCGAGCAGTACTTC.

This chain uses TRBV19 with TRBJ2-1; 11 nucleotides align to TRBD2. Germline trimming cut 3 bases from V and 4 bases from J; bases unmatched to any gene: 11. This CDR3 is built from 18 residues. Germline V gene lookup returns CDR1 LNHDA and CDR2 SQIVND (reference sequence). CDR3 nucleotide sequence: TGTGCCAGTAGTATCTCTAGCGGGGGGAACCCCTTATACAATGAGCAGTTCTTC. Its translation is CASSISSGGNPLYNEQFF.

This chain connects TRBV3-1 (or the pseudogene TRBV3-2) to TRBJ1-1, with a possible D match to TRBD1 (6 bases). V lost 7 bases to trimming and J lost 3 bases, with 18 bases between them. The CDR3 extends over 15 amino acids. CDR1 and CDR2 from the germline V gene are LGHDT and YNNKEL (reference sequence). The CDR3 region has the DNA TGTGCCAGCACCACTACCCGGACAGATTACACTGAAGCTTTCTTT. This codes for CASTTTRTDYTEAFF.

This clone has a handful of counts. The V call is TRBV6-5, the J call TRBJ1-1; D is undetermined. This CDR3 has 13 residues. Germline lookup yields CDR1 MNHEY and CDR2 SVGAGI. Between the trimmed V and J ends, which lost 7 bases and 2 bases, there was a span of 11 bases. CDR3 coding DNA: TGTGCCAGCAACTACCAAGGTAACACTGAAGCTTTCTTT. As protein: CASNYQGNTEAFF.

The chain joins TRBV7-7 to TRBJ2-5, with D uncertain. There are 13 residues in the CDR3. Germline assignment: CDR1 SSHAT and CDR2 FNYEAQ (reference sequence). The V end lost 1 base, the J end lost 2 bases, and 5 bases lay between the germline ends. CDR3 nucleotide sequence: TGTGCCAGCAGCTTAGTAGATCAAGAGACCCAGTACTTC. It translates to CASSLVDQETQYF.

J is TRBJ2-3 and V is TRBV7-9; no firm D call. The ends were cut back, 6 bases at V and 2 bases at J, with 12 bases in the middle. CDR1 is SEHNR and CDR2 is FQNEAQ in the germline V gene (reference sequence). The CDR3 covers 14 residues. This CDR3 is CASRAGGFTDTQYF. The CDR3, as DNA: TGTGCCAGCAGGGCCGGCGGCTTCACAGATACGCAGTATTTT.

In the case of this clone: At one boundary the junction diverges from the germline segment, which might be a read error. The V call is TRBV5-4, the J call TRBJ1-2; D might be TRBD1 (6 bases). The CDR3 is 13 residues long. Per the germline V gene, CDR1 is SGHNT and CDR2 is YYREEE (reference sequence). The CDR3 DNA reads TGTGCCAGCAGCTTAGTCGGGTTCGGGGACACGTCTTTC. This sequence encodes CASSLVGFGDTSF. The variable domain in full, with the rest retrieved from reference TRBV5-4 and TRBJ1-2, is ETGVTQSPTHLIKTRGQQVTLRCSSQSGHNTVSWYQQALGQGPQFIFQYYREEENGRGNFPPRFSGLQFPNYSSELNVNALELDDSALYLCASSLVGFGDTSFGSGTRLTVV.

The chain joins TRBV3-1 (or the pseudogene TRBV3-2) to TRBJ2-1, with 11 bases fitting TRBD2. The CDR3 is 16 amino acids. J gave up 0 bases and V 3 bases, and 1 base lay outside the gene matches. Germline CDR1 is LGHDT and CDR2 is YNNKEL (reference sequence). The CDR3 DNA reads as TGTGCCAGCAGCCATACTAGCGGGGGCTCCTACAATGAGCAGTTCTTC. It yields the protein CASSHTSGGSYNEQFF.